Listed below are T cell receptor beta chains from one sample, sequenced in a study of beta chain features in type 1 diabetes. Data came from immunoSEQ multiplex PCR; TCRdb stores just in-frame clones and leaves some out. The sample has almost 250,000 clones, over 12% seen once; the top ten hold approximately 0.024%. Sequencing was done on a sample of naive CD4+ T cells from blood. These receptors all stem from a woman in her forties in good health. Both conserved end residues are part of each CDR3. Clone size appears in some rows only: once, few, many, or a class for an expanded clone.

CDR3	V	J	size
CSVRGLGGNTIYF	TRBV29-1	TRBJ1-3	few
CASSSTGGVGNSPLHF	TRBV27	TRBJ1-6	.
CASRHQLAGENIQYF	TRBV27	TRBJ2-4	few
CASSDHRRDTGELFF	TRBV2	TRBJ2-2	few
CASRRGTGGVRGYTF	TRBV5-8	TRBJ1-2	.
CASSVGPGLSYEQYF	TRBV5-1	TRBJ2-7	.
CASSRRGTSGSTRETQYF	TRBV2	TRBJ2-5	.
CASSSETRDSGTTEYEQYF	TRBV7-9	TRBJ2-7	.
CASSSYYEQYF	TRBV6-5	TRBJ2-7	.
CASGGGLNYGYTF	TRBV2	TRBJ1-2	few
CASRPRDSPYGYTF	TRBV7-9	TRBJ1-2	few
CASSIDRDRGYTF	TRBV7-2	TRBJ1-2	few
CSVEKTANEKLFF	TRBV29-1	TRBJ1-4	.
CASSQDPFPNTEAFF	TRBV4-3	TRBJ1-1	few
CASSSQSVREPQHF	TRBV11-2	TRBJ1-5	few
CASSPLPTDTQYF	TRBV18	TRBJ2-3	.
CASTERTSTDTQYF	TRBV2	TRBJ2-3	few
CATTPGQGSYNEQFF	TRBV2	TRBJ2-1	.
CASSLMGAEKLFF	TRBV14	TRBJ1-4	.
CASSLRSAGGGYTF	TRBV28	TRBJ1-2	.
CASYRTGLTGELFF	TRBV12-5	TRBJ2-2	.
CASSSGGFAGGNNEQFF	TRBV9	TRBJ2-1	few
CSVERTGGTDTQYF	TRBV29-1	TRBJ2-3	few
CAAGGGYEQYF	TRBV10-3	TRBJ2-7	few
CASSDRGPGQNTF	TRBV6-1	TRBJ1-2	few
CASSLVTGVNSPLHF	TRBV7-2	TRBJ1-6	few
CASSLDGGQGQAFF	TRBV5-1	TRBJ1-1	.
CASSVGGGIYSGNTIYF	TRBV9	TRBJ1-3	few
CASSIPSGKTYEQYF	TRBV19	TRBJ2-7	.
CASSKPGLAVTDTQYF	TRBV5-1	TRBJ2-3	.
CASSPSFGEQFF	TRBV7-7	TRBJ2-1	.
CSVEEQAYEQYF	TRBV29-1	.	.
CASSLEGVNTEAFF	TRBV7-9	TRBJ1-1	few
CASSWGEGSNYEQYF	TRBV18	TRBJ2-7	once
CASSQASGGAWSGELFF	TRBV4-1	TRBJ2-2	few
CASSPTGTGGYEQYF	TRBV14	TRBJ2-7	few
CASSRDSNYGYTF	TRBV7-9	TRBJ1-2	few
CASSPGTGEKLFF	TRBV4-2	TRBJ1-4	few
CASRSPGTSGDNEQFF	TRBV5-4	TRBJ2-1	.
CASSLGISAGDEPQHF	TRBV5-1	TRBJ1-5	.
CAVRGGVENTEAFF	TRBV6-6	TRBJ1-1	.
CASSQFLLDTQYF	TRBV14	TRBJ2-3	.
CASRLGRERAQYF	TRBV6-5	TRBJ2-5	few
CASSEGWTAEGYTF	TRBV25-1	TRBJ1-2	.
CASSYSDGDYYGYTF	TRBV6-5	TRBJ1-2	.